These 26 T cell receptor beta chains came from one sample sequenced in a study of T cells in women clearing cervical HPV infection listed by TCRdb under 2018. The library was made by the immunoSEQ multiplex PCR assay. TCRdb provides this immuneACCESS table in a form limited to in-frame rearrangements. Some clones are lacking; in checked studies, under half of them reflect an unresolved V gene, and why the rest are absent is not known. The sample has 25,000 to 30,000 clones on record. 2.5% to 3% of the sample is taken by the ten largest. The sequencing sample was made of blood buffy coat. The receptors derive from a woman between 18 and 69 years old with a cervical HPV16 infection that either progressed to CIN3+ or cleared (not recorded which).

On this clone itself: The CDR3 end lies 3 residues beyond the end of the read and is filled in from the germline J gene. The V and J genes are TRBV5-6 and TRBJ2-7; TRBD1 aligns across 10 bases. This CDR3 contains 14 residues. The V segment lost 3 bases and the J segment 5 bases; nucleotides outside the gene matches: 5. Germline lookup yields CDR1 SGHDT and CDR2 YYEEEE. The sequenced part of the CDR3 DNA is TGTGCCAGCAGCTGGGACAGGGGATGGGACGAG. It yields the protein CASSWDRGWDE. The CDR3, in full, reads CASSWDRGWDEQYF.

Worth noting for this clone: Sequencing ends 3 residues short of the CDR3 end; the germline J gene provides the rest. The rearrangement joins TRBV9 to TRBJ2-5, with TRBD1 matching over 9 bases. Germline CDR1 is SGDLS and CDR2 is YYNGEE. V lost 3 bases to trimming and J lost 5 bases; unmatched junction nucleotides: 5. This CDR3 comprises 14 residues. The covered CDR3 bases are TGTGCCAGCAGCGAGGGACAGGGCGGGGAGACC. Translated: CASSEGQGGET. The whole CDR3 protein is CASSEGQGGETQYF.

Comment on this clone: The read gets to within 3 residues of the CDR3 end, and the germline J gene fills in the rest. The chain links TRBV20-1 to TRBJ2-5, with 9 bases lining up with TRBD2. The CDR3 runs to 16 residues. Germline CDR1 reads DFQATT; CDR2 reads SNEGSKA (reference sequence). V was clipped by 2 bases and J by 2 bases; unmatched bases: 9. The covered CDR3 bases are TGCAGTGCTAGAACTAGCGGGCCCATAATACAAGAGACC. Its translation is CSARTSGPIIQET. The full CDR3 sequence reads CSARTSGPIIQETQYF.

CDR3 protein: CSAAGTGEASPLHF. The CDR3 DNA, read in part, is TGCAGTGCTGCCGGGACAGGGGAGGCTTCACCC. This sequence joins TRBV20-1 and TRBJ1-6, with TRBD1 identical over 10 bases. The read gets to within 3 residues of the CDR3 end, and the germline J gene fills in the rest. The CDR3 covers 14 residues. In germline, CDR1 is DFQATT, CDR2 SNEGSKA (reference sequence). After removal of 5 bases from V and 9 bases from J, the junction contained 7 bases not matched to a gene.

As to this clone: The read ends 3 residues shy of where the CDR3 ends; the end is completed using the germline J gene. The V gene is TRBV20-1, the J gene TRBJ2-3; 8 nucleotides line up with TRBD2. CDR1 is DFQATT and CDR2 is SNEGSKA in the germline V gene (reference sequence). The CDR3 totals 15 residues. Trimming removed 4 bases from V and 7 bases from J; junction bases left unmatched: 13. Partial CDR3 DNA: TGCAGTGCTAAACGGACTAGCCCGAACCATAATACG. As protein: CSAKRTSPNHNT. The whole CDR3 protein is CSAKRTSPNHNTQYF.

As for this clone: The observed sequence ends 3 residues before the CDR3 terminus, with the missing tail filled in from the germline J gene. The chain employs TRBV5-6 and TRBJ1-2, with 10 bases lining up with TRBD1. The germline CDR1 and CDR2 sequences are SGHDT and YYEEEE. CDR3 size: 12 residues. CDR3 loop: CASSPGQGRYTF. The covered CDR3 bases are TGTGCCAGCAGCCCGGGACAGGGGCGC.

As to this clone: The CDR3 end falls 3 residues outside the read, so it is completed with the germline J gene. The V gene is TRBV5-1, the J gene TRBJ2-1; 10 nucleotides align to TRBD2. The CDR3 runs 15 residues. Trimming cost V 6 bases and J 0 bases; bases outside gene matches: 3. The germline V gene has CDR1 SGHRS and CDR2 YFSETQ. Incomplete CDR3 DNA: TGCGCCAGCACCTCTAGCGGGGGCTCCTACAATGAG. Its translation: CASTSSGGSYNE. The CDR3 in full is CASTSSGGSYNEQFF.

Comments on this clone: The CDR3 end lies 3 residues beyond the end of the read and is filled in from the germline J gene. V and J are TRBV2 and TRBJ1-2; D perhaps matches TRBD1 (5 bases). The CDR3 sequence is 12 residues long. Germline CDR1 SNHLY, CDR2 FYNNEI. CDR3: CASTGSYNDYTF. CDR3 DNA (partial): TGTGCCAGCACAGGGTCCTACAATGAC.

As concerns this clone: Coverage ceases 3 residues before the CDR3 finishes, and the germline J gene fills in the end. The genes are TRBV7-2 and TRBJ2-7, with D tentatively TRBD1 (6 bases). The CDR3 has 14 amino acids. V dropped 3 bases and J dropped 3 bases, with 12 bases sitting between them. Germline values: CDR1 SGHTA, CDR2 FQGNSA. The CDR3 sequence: CASSFEQGNYEQYF. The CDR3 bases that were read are TGTGCCAGCAGCTTTGAACAGGGCAACTACGAG.

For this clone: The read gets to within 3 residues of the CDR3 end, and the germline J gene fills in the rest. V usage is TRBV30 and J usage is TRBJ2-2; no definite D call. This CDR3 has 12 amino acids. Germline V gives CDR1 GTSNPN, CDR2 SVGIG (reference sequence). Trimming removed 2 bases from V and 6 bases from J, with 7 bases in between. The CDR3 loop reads CAWSLVPGELFF. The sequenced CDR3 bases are TGTGCCTGGAGTCTCGTTCCCGGGGAG. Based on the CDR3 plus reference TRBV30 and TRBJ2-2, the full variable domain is SQTIHQWPATLVQPVGSPLSLECTVEGTSNPNLYWYRQAAGRGLQLLFYSVGIGQISSEVPQNLSASRPQDRQFILSSKKLLLSDSGFYLCAWSLVPGELFFGEGSRLTVL.

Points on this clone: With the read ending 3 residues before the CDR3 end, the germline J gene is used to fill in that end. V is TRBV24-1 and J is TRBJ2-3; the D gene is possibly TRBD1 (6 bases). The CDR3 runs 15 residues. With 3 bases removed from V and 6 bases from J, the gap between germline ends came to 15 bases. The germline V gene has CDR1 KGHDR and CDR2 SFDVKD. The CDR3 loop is CATSDGGQGWDTQYF. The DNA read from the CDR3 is TGTGCCACCAGTGATGGGGGCCAGGGATGGGATACG.

CDR3 bases read: TGTGCCAGCAGTGAATATGGGCAGAGCTCCTACGAG. Translating it yields CASSEYGQSSYE. The whole CDR3 reads CASSEYGQSSYEQYF. V usage is TRBV25-1 and J usage is TRBJ2-7; unclear D gene. Read data end 3 residues before the CDR3 end; the end is taken from the germline J gene. V shed 0 bases and J shed 0 bases, with 9 bases lying between them. Per germline, CDR1 MGHDK and CDR2 SYGVNS. The CDR3 spans 15 residues.

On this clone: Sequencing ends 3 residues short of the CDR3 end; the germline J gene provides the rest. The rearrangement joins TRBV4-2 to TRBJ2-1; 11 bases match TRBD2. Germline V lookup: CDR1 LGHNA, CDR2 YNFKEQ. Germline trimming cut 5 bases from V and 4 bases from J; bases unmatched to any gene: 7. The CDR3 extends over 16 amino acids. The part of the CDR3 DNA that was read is TGTGCCAGCAGCAAGGGACTAGCGGAGCCTTACAATGAG. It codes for CASSKGLAEPYNE. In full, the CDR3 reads CASSKGLAEPYNEQFF.

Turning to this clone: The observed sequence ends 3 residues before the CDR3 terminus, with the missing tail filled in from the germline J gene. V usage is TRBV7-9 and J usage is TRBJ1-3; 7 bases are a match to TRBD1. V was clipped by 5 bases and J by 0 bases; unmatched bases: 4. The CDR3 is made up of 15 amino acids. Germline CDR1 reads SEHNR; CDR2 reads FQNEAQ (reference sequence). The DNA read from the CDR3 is TGTGCCAGCAGCCGGGGACAGAGCTCTGGAAACACC. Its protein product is CASSRGQSSGNT. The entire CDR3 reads CASSRGQSSGNTIYF.

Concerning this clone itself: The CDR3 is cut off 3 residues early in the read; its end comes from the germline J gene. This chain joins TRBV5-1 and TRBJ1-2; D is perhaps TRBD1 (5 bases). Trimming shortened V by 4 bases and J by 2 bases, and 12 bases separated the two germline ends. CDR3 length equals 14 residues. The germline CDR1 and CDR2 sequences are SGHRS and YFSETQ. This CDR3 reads CASSQGTGNYGYTF. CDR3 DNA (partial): TGCGCCAGCAGCCAGGGTACAGGAAACTATGGC.

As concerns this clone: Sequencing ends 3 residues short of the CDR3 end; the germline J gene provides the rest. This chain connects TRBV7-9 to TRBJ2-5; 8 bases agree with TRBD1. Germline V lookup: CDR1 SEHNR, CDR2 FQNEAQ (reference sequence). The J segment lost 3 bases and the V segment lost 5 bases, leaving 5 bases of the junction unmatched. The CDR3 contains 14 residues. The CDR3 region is CASSPGTGKETQYF. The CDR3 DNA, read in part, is TGTGCCAGCAGCCCCGGGACAGGAAAAGAGACC.

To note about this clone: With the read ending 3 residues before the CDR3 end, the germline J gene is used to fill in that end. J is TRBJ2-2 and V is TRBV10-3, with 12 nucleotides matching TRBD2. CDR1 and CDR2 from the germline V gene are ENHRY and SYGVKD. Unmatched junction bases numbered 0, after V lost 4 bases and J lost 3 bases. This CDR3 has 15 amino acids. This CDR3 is CAISGLAGDTGELFF. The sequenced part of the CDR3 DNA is TGTGCCATCAGTGGACTAGCGGGAGACACCGGGGAG.

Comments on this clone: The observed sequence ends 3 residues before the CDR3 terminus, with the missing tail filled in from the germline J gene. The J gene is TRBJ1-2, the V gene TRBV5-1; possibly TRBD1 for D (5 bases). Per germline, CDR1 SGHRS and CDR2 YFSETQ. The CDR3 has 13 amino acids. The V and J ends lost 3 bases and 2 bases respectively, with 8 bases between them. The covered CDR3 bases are TGCGCCAGCAGCTCTCGACAGAACTATGGC. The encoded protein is CASSSRQNYG. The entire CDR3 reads CASSSRQNYGYTF.

CDR3 amino acids: CASSLRGRARDIQYF. The CDR3 bases that were read are TGTGCCAGCAGCTTACGAGGCAGGGCTCGGGACATT. V gene TRBV7-6 combines with J gene TRBJ2-4, with D tentatively TRBD1 (5 bases). Read data end 3 residues before the CDR3 end; the end is taken from the germline J gene. The V end lost 2 bases, the J end lost 8 bases, and 16 bases lay between the germline ends. There are 15 residues in the CDR3. Germline CDR1 and CDR2: SGHVS and FNYEAQ. The complete variable domain, with remaining parts taken from reference TRBV7-6 and TRBJ2-4, reads GAGVSQSPRYKVTKRGQDVALRCDPISGHVSLYWYRQALGQGPEFLTYFNYEAQQDKSGLPNDRFSAERPEGSISTLTIQRTEQRDSAMYRCASSLRGRARDIQYFGAGTRLSVL.

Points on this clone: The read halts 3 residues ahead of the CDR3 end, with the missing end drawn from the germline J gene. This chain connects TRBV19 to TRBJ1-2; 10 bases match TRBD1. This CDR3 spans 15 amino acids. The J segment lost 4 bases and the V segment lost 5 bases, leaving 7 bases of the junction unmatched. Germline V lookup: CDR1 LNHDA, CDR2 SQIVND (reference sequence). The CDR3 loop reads CASSPRTGGGYGYTF. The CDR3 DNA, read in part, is TGTGCCAGTAGTCCTCGGACAGGGGGTGGCTATGGC.

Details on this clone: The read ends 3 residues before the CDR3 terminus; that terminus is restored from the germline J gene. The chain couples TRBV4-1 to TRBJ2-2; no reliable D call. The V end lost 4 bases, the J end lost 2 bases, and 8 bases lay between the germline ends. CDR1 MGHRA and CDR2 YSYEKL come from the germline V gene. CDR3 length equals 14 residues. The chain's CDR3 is CASSPSVNTGELFF. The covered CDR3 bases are TGCGCCAGCAGCCCCTCGGTTAACACCGGGGAG.

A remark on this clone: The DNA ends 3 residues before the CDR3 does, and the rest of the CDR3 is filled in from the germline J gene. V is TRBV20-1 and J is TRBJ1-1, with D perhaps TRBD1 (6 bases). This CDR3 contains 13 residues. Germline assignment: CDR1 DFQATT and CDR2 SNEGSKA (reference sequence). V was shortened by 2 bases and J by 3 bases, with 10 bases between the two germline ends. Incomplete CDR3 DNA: TGCAGTGCTAGAACAGGGTTTGACACTGAA. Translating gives CSARTGFDTE. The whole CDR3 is CSARTGFDTEAFF.

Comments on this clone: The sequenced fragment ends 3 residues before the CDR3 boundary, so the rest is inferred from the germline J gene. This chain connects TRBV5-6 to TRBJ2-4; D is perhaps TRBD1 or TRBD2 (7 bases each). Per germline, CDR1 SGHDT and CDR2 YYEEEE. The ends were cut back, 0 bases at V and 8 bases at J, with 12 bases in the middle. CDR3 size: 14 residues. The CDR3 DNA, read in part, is TGTGCCAGCAGCTTGGCGACAGGGAGGGACATT. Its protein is CASSLATGRDI. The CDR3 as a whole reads CASSLATGRDIQYF.

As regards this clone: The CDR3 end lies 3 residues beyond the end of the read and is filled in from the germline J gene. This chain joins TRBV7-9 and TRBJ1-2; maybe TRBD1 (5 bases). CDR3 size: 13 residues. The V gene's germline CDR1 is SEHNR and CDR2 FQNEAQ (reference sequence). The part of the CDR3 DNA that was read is TGTGCCAGCAGCTTAACGACAGCCTACGAC. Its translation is CASSLTTAYD. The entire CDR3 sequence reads CASSLTTAYDYTF.

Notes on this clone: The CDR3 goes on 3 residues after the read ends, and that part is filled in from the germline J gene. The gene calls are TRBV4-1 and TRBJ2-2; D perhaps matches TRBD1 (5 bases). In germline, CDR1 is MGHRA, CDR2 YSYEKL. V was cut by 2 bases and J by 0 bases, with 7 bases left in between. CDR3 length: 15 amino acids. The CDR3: CASSQRTSNTGELFF. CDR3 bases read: TGCGCCAGCAGCCAAAGGACATCGAACACCGGGGAG.

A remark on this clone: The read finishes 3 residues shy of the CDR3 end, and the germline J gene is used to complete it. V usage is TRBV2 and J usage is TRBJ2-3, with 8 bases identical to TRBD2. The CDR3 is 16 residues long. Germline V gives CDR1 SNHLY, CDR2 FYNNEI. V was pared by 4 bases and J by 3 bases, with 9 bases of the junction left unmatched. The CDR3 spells CASSADSGGPTDTQYF. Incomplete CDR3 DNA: TGTGCCAGCAGTGCGGACAGCGGGGGCCCTACAGATACG.